This TCR beta chain was documented in a study of T-cell memory formation after mild COVID-19 (dated by TCRdb to the early 2020s). Notes on the research overall: TCR sequence clusters from the two donors were largely donor specific. T-cell clones expanding and contracting after mild COVID-19 in a couple of donors were tracked by longitudinal TCRalpha and TCRbeta repertoire sequencing. Two young, previously healthy adult volunteers, one female and one male, were included in the cohort. Study-level results and caveats: From day 15 to 85, contracting clones showed balanced CD4/CD8 phenotypes, whereas a second wave of clones that expanded from day 15 to 37 leaned towards CD4+. Only two mild cases were covered by the study, and larger cohorts that include severe cases with pre-infection samples were considered necessary. Some responding clones were detected in pre-infection memory, suggesting pre-existing cross-reactive memory T cells joined the SARS-CoV-2 response. Whether the second-wave clones peaking on day 37 were SARS-CoV-2 specific was not confirmed. Contracting CD4+ clones turned up mainly in the CM and EM memory subsets, whereas EMRA was where CD8+ clones were enriched.

Sequencing was carried out with an Illumina NovaSeq 6000. cDNA libraries for TCRalpha and TCRbeta were prepared by 5'RACE using constant-segment primers, with sample barcodes and unique molecular identifiers added. RNA was extracted from every sample with Trizol reagent. The libraries were amplified in two PCR steps, and the second step added a second sample barcode and Illumina TruSeq adapters. Libraries were sequenced on an Illumina NovaSeq with 2 x 150 bp paired-end reads. Regarding the original processing steps: The reads were demultiplexed and collapsed into UMI-guided consensus sequences using migec v1.2.7. With mixcr v2.1.11, UMI consensuses were aligned to TRA and TRB V and J templates and assembled into clonotypes. Expanded or contracted clonotypes were those called significant by both edgeR and NoisET, with noise models trained on biological replicates. For edgeR calls, the cutoffs were a false discovery rate-adjusted p below 0.01 and a log2 fold-change threshold of 1. As an exploratory analysis of dynamics, max-normalized trajectories of the 1000 most abundant clonotypes were examined by PCA with hierarchical clustering. Separately sequenced CD4+ and CD8+ repertoires were used to assign a CD4 or CD8 phenotype to each responding clone. TCRdb cleaned the public reads at Q25 with fastp, built clones with MiXCR and kept in-frame beta chains. Here each entry gathers all rows of one CDR3 protein and keeps the most common genes and DNA. TCRdb, rather than the study authors, made the V and J calls. The sample table shows approximately 100,000 distinct CDR3 sequences, and approximately 12% are seen once. The ten biggest clones cover approximately 40% of the sample.

Ficoll-Paque density gradient centrifugation was used to isolate PBMCs. Note on this clonotype: This receptor's antigen is unknown. The sample holds no much larger clone one base away, and base qualities are not on file.

The CDR3 measures 15 amino acids from cysteine to phenylalanine. Here the CDR3 DNA is all that survives: 45 bases in frame from base 1. Trimming takes 5 bases from V and 0 bases from J, and the germline ends sit 14 bases apart. Taken from the germline V gene, the CDR1 and CDR2 loops are LGHNA and YSLEER. The TCR sequence derives from a man younger than 30 who had mild COVID-19 (a few samples of this study predate the infection). The sample titles of this study are shuffled in the database, so cell type and time point are left out; the donor was told from shared clones. Rearrangement joined TRBV4-3 to TRBJ2-7; a tentative D call is TRBD2 (5 bases match). The sequenced material came from PBMCs or a T cell subset sorted from them (not recorded which). This receptor has the CDR3 CASSSGVSRSYEQYF. In nucleotide form, the sequence is TGCGCCAGCAGCAGCGGAGTCTCCCGCTCCTACGAGCAGTACTTC.